This entry describes one T cell receptor beta chain. Its antigen is currently unknown. This sample is drawn from a study of T cell responses to AZD1222 COVID-19 vaccine. Study context: Combined were second doses at about 4 or about 12 weeks.

Study results and limitations: Two AZD1222 administrations were followed by greater Spike-specific TCR breadth and depth.

The CDR3 has 15 amino acids. Looked up from germline, CDR1 is MDHEN and CDR2 is SYDVKM. Trimming cost V 6 bases and J 2 bases; bases outside gene matches: 6. Clones were read by immunoSEQ multiplex PCR, and TCRdb kept only the in-frame ones, dropping some. The sample lists around 70,000 clones; about three quarters were seen once. The chain joins TRBV28 to TRBJ2-3; 9 bases agree with TRBD2. This TCR was recovered from an adult in good health. This specimen was peripheral blood, taken on day 0 of AZD1222 vaccination. CDR3 loop: CASRRLAGTTDTQYF. In nucleotides, the CDR3 is TGTGCCAGCAGGCGTCTAGCGGGGACCACAGATACGCAGTATTTT.